This is a list of T cell receptor beta chains from one sample in a study of early T cells in non-severe SARS-CoV-2 infection. TCRdb called the 5' RACE reads again in MiXCR, with one record for every CDR3 protein. The sample has 65,000 to 75,000 distinct CDR3 sequences; roughly 12% are singletons. The sample taken for sequencing was whole blood. These TCRs come from an adult who was a healthcare worker with PCR-confirmed SARS-CoV-2 infection or an uninfected control (not recorded which). Each CDR3 is given with its conserved first and last residue. A D gene is named only where the DNA matches it firmly. Where a row states a size, it is once, few, many or the class of an expanded clone; other rows omit it.

CDR3: CASSPGTGATYGYTF; DNA: TGTGCCAGCAGTCCTGGGACAGGGGCGACCTATGGCTACACCTTC; J: TRBJ1-2; D: TRBD1; V: TRBV12-3/TRBV12-4; size: many
CDR3: CASTPALTYEQYF; DNA: TGTGCCAGCACACCAGCGTTGACCTACGAGCAGTACTTC; J: TRBJ2-7; D: NA; V: TRBV2; size: many
CDR3: CASKALGSQETQYF; DNA: TGTGCCAGCAAAGCTCTAGGGAGCCAAGAGACCCAGTACTTC; J: TRBJ2-5; D: NA; V: TRBV7-9; size: NA
CDR3: CASRASMGDTQYF; DNA: TGTGCCAGCAGGGCCTCAATGGGAGATACGCAGTATTTT; J: TRBJ2-3; D: NA; V: TRBV6-1; size: many
CDR3: CASSRETGLYTEAFF; DNA: TGCGCCAGCAGCCGTGAGACAGGGTTGTACACTGAAGCTTTCTTT; J: TRBJ1-1; D: TRBD1; V: TRBV5-1; size: few
CDR3: CASRSKLARSTDTQYF; DNA: TGTGCCAGCAGATCCAAACTAGCGCGAAGCACAGATACGCAGTATTTT; J: TRBJ2-3; D: TRBD2; V: TRBV7-8; size: NA
CDR3: CASSRDRGYSNQPQHF; DNA: TGTGCCAGCAGTAGGGACAGGGGATATAGCAATCAGCCCCAGCATTTT; J: TRBJ1-5; D: TRBD1; V: TRBV6-2/TRBV6-3; size: NA
CDR3: CASSSRPGLQETQYF; DNA: TGTGCCAGCAGCTCACGTCCGGGACTTCAAGAGACCCAGTACTTC; J: TRBJ2-5; D: NA; V: TRBV7-6; size: many
CDR3: CASSGGSGMNTEAFF; DNA: TGTGCCAGCAGCGGCGGGTCCGGGATGAACACTGAAGCTTTCTTT; J: TRBJ1-1; D: NA; V: TRBV6-5; size: few
CDR3: CASSQGGRGFTDTQYF; DNA: TGCGCCAGCAGCCAAGGAGGGAGGGGCTTCACAGATACGCAGTATTTT; J: TRBJ2-3; D: TRBD2; V: TRBV4-1; size: NA
CDR3: CSALRENSYEQYF; DNA: TGCAGCGCCCTACGGGAGAACTCCTACGAGCAGTACTTC; J: TRBJ2-7; D: NA; V: TRBV29-1; size: NA
CDR3: CASNSGREQFF; DNA: TGTGCCAGCAACTCCGGAAGAGAGCAGTTCTTC; J: TRBJ2-1; D: NA; V: TRBV7-9; size: NA
CDR3: CASSPRETRNGETQYF; DNA: TGTGCCAGCTCACCACGGGAAACACGGAACGGGGAGACCCAGTACTTC; J: TRBJ2-5; D: NA; V: TRBV18; size: many
CDR3: CSVDRGSTDTQYF; DNA: TGCAGCGTAGACAGGGGAAGCACAGATACGCAGTATTTT; J: TRBJ2-3; D: TRBD1; V: TRBV29-1; size: few
CDR3: CASAYRVRDTQYF; DNA: TGTGCCAGTGCTTACAGGGTCAGGGATACGCAGTATTTT; J: TRBJ2-3; D: NA; V: TRBV19; size: NA
CDR3: CASSFDAGTEAFF; DNA: TGTGCCAGCAGCTTTGACGCGGGAACTGAAGCTTTCTTT; J: TRBJ1-1; D: NA; V: TRBV7-6; size: few
CDR3: CASSPVGTGYNEQFF; DNA: TGTGCCAGCAGCCCCGTTGGGACAGGTTACAATGAGCAGTTCTTC; J: TRBJ2-1; D: TRBD1; V: TRBV14; size: many
CDR3: CASSLNSGTEAFF; DNA: TGTGCCAGCAGCTTAAACAGCGGGACTGAAGCTTTCTTT; J: TRBJ1-1; D: NA; V: TRBV7-3; size: many
CDR3: CASSQDGTFREQYF; DNA: TGTGCCAGCAGCCAAGACGGGACATTCCGCGAGCAGTACTTC; J: TRBJ2-7; D: NA; V: TRBV3-1; size: few
CDR3: CSAKADTQYF; DNA: TGCAGTGCTAAAGCCGATACGCAGTATTTT; J: TRBJ2-3; D: NA; V: TRBV20-1; size: many
CDR3: CASSKGGAKQPQHF; DNA: TGTGCCAGCAGCAAAGGGGGGGCGAAACAGCCCCAGCATTTT; J: TRBJ1-5; D: NA; V: TRBV27; size: few
CDR3: CATVGTGQTANTEAFF; DNA: TGTGCCACTGTAGGGACAGGCCAGACCGCGAACACTGAAGCTTTCTTT; J: TRBJ1-1; D: TRBD1; V: TRBV19; size: many
CDR3: CASSFLAGAVGELFF; DNA: TGCGCCAGCAGCTTCCTAGCGGGAGCGGTCGGGGAGCTGTTTTTT; J: TRBJ2-2; D: TRBD2; V: TRBV5-1; size: few
CDR3: CSVSPSSGTDTQYF; DNA: TGCAGCGTTTCACCTTCTAGCGGCACAGATACGCAGTATTTT; J: TRBJ2-3; D: NA; V: TRBV29-1; size: many
CDR3: CASSQNEALMNTEAFF; DNA: TGTGCCAGCAGCCAAAACGAGGCTCTCATGAACACTGAAGCTTTCTTT; J: TRBJ1-1; D: NA; V: TRBV14; size: many
CDR3: CASSVGGGSGGNEQFF; DNA: TGTGCCAGCAGCGTAGGGGGCGGGAGCGGTGGTAATGAGCAGTTCTTC; J: TRBJ2-1; D: TRBD2; V: TRBV9; size: NA
CDR3: CSARAGTGDNEQYF; DNA: TGCAGTGCTAGGGCTGGGACAGGGGACAACGAGCAGTACTTC; J: TRBJ2-7; D: TRBD1; V: TRBV20-1; size: many
CDR3: CASSLGRDTQYF; DNA: TGTGCCAGCAGCTTGGGTCGCGATACGCAGTATTTT; J: TRBJ2-3; D: NA; V: TRBV7-8; size: many
CDR3: CSVIGTQETQYF; DNA: TGCAGCGTGATTGGGACGCAAGAGACCCAGTACTTC; J: TRBJ2-5; D: NA; V: TRBV29-1; size: few
CDR3: CASSTEPSDTQYF; DNA: TGTGCCAGCAGTACCGAACCGTCAGATACGCAGTATTTT; J: TRBJ2-3; D: NA; V: TRBV7-2; size: few
CDR3: CSVETWASGRVSYNEQFF; DNA: TGCAGCGTTGAAACGTGGGCTAGCGGGAGGGTCTCCTACAATGAGCAGTTCTTC; J: TRBJ2-1; D: TRBD2; V: TRBV29-1; size: many
CDR3: CSVESLSGNEYEQYF; DNA: TGCAGCGTTGAGTCACTTAGCGGGAATGAGTACGAGCAGTACTTC; J: TRBJ2-7; D: TRBD2; V: TRBV29-1; size: many
CDR3: CASSQDGQGQWTEAFF; DNA: TGTGCCAGCAGCCAAGATGGACAGGGGCAGTGGACTGAAGCTTTCTTT; J: TRBJ1-1; D: TRBD1; V: TRBV4-2; size: many
CDR3: CASSLRGGGRAEINEQFF; DNA: TGTGCCAGCAGCTTAAGGGGCGGCGGGAGAGCCGAAATCAATGAGCAGTTCTTC; J: TRBJ2-1; D: TRBD2; V: TRBV7-6; size: many
CDR3: CASSLAQNTEAFF; DNA: TGTGCCAGCAGCTTAGCACAGAACACTGAAGCTTTCTTT; J: TRBJ1-1; D: NA; V: TRBV7-3; size: many
CDR3: CSARGPPSYEQYF; DNA: TGCAGTGCTAGGGGTCCGCCTTCCTACGAGCAGTACTTC; J: TRBJ2-7; D: NA; V: TRBV20-1; size: many
CDR3: CATSDSKAGDDTQYF; DNA: TGTGCCACCAGTGATTCTAAAGCAGGGGACGATACGCAGTATTTT; J: TRBJ2-3; D: NA; V: TRBV24-1; size: NA
CDR3: CASSLNPGTLNF; DNA: TGTGCCAGCAGTCTAAATCCCGGGACGTTAAACTTC; J: TRBJ2-7; D: NA; V: TRBV28; size: NA
CDR3: CASSEFETPIGETQYF; DNA: TGCGCCAGCAGTGAGTTTGAGACACCCATTGGAGAGACCCAGTACTTC; J: TRBJ2-5; D: NA; V: TRBV10-2; size: many
CDR3: CASRGVWDTEAFF; DNA: TGTGCCAGCAGGGGGGTTTGGGACACTGAAGCTTTCTTT; J: TRBJ1-1; D: NA; V: TRBV9; size: many
CDR3: CASSQTGDSPPEQFF; DNA: TGTGCCAGCAGCCAAACGGGGGACTCTCCTCCTGAGCAGTTCTTC; J: TRBJ2-1; D: NA; V: TRBV3-1; size: NA
CDR3: CASTPSQGAYEQYF; DNA: TGTGCCAGCACCCCCTCTCAGGGGGCTTACGAGCAGTACTTC; J: TRBJ2-7; D: TRBD1; V: TRBV6-1; size: few
CDR3: CASSQERFRGADGYTF; DNA: TGTGCCAGCAGCCAAGAGCGTTTTCGGGGGGCGGATGGCTACACCTTC; J: TRBJ1-2; D: NA; V: TRBV3-1; size: many
CDR3: CASSPTQTGNTIYF; DNA: TGTGCCAGCTCACCAACGCAGACTGGAAACACCATATATTTT; J: TRBJ1-3; D: NA; V: TRBV18; size: NA
CDR3: CAITGRPNTGELFF; DNA: TGTGCCATCACCGGGCGGCCGAACACCGGGGAGCTGTTTTTT; J: TRBJ2-2; D: NA; V: TRBV10-3; size: many
CDR3: CASSFIGADTIYF; DNA: TGTGCCAGCAGCTTTATCGGAGCGGACACCATATATTTT; J: TRBJ1-3; D: NA; V: TRBV5-6; size: few
CDR3: CASSLGGATDTQYF; DNA: TGTGCCAGCAGCCTGGGGGGCGCCACAGATACGCAGTATTTT; J: TRBJ2-3; D: NA; V: TRBV7-3; size: few
CDR3: CASSLGGLDSPLHF; DNA: TGTGCCAGCAGCCTTGGGGGGCTCGATTCACCCCTCCACTTT; J: TRBJ1-6; D: NA; V: TRBV7-9; size: many
CDR3: CAISESGGSYNEQFF; DNA: TGTGCCATCAGTGAGTCCGGGGGCTCCTACAATGAGCAGTTCTTC; J: TRBJ2-1; D: NA; V: TRBV10-3; size: many
CDR3: CASSQVGASEQYF; DNA: TGTGCCAGCAGCCAAGTCGGGGCCTCCGAGCAGTACTTC; J: TRBJ2-7; D: NA; V: TRBV14; size: few
CDR3: CASSRQGNTEAFF; DNA: TGTGCCAGCAGCCGACAGGGGAACACTGAAGCTTTCTTT; J: TRBJ1-1; D: TRBD1; V: TRBV5-5; size: many
CDR3: CASSQAWTGELFF; DNA: TGTGCCAGCAGCCAAGCATGGACCGGGGAGCTGTTTTTT; J: TRBJ2-2; D: NA; V: TRBV3-1; size: many
CDR3: CASSEAGGTDTQYF; DNA: TGTGCCAGCAGTGAAGCGGGGGGCACAGATACGCAGTATTTT; J: TRBJ2-3; D: TRBD2; V: TRBV6-4; size: many